Listed here are 9 T cell receptor beta chains from one sample, sequenced in a study of blood T cell repertoires in COVID-19 (dated by TCRdb to 2019 to 2021). The library was prepared using the immunoSEQ multiplex PCR assay. Here the immuneACCESS table is served through TCRdb, limited to in-frame sequences with V and J called. Missing clones are a known gap in these copies; in checked studies unresolved V genes cover under half, and the rest lacks a known reason. The sample table holds around 290,000 clones, of which 85% to 90% were seen once. The ten top clones hold around 2% of the sample. The specimen sequenced was PBMCs or T cells enriched from blood (not recorded which). The receptors here all came from a woman aged 60 to 75 in a cohort exposed to, infected with or recovered from COVID-19 (not recorded which).

This chain joins TRBV25-1 and TRBJ2-7; TRBD2 matches 10 bases. CDR1 MGHDK and CDR2 SYGVNS come from the germline V gene. The CDR3 is made up of 14 amino acids. The V segment lost 6 bases and the J segment 0 bases; nucleotides outside the gene matches: 2. The CDR3 loop reads CASRTSGPSYEQYF. In DNA form, the CDR3 reads TGTGCCAGCAGGACTAGCGGGCCCTCCTACGAGCAGTACTTC.

This chain links TRBV28 with TRBJ1-5, with 8 bases fitting TRBD1. The J segment lost 5 bases and the V segment lost 1 base, leaving 7 bases of the junction unmatched. Per the germline V gene, CDR1 is MDHEN and CDR2 is SYDVKM. This CDR3 region has 16 residues. CDR3 DNA: TGTGCCAGCAGTTTATTGACAGGGGCCACCGATCAGCCCCAGCATTTT. Residues: CASSLLTGATDQPQHF.

The rearrangement links TRBV5-4 to TRBJ2-1, with D perhaps matching TRBD1 (5 bases). CDR3 length equals 15 residues. The V gene lost 2 bases and the J gene lost 4 bases, with 13 bases spanning the gap. Germline assignment: CDR1 SGHNT and CDR2 YYREEE (reference sequence). The CDR3 nucleotides are TGTGCCAGCAGCTTACAGGCCTCATTATACAATGAGCAGTTCTTC. Translating gives CASSLQASLYNEQFF.

CDR3 sequence reads: CASSPTSLAKNIQYF. CDR3 in DNA: TGTGCCAGCAGCCCAACATCCTTAGCCAAAAACATTCAGTACTTC. The chain is built from TRBV11-2 and TRBJ2-4; D not certain. Between the trimmed V and J ends, which lost 5 bases and 0 bases, there was a span of 11 bases. The CDR3 is 15 residues long. Germline V gene sequence: CDR1 SGHAT, CDR2 FQNNGV.

This chain connects TRBV28 to TRBJ2-2; 7 bases fit TRBD2. This CDR3 comprises 14 residues. After removal of 8 bases from V and 7 bases from J, the junction contained 10 bases not matched to a gene. The germline CDR1 and CDR2 sequences are MDHEN and SYDVKM. The CDR3 region is CASQLGGFVGELFF. The CDR3 coding sequence is TGTGCCAGCCAACTGGGGGGGTTCGTCGGGGAGCTGTTTTTT.

Here the CDR3 DNA reads TGTGCCAGCAGTTACCCCAAGCGCGGCGTCACTGAAGCTTTCTTT. Its protein product is CASSYPKRGVTEAFF. The chain has TRBV6-5 and TRBJ1-1; no definite D call. The germline V gene encodes CDR1 MNHEY and CDR2 SVGAGI. The CDR3 has 15 residues. Between the trimmed V and J ends, which lost 2 bases and 4 bases, there was a span of 14 bases.

This chain links TRBV5-4 with TRBJ2-7; weak D call: TRBD2 (6 bases). Germline V CDR1 and CDR2: SGHNT, YYREEE (reference sequence). The CDR3 is made up of 14 amino acids. The V gene lost 0 bases and the J gene lost 0 bases, with 7 bases spanning the gap. The chain's CDR3 is CASSLGGTSYEQYF. In nucleotides, the CDR3 is TGTGCCAGCAGCTTGGGCGGGACCTCCTACGAGCAGTACTTC.

The rearrangement joins TRBV28 to TRBJ1-2, with 10 bases lining up with TRBD1. The CDR3 is made up of 13 amino acids. V trimming: 10 bases; J trimming: 2 bases; junction bases outside the gene matches: 4. The germline gives CDR1 MDHEN, CDR2 SYDVKM. The CDR3 sequence: CAIRGQGNYGYTF. CDR3 nucleotide sequence: TGTGCCATTAGGGGACAGGGGAACTATGGCTACACCTTC.

The chain recombines TRBV11-1 with TRBJ2-1; possible D gene TRBD1, 5 bases. Germline V gives CDR1 SGHAT, CDR2 FQDESV (reference sequence). V lost 6 bases and J lost 0, with 12 bases in between. CDR3 size: 15 residues. The CDR3 spells CASRGVPSSYNEQFF. The CDR3, as DNA: TGTGCCAGCAGAGGGGTGCCGAGCTCCTACAATGAGCAGTTCTTC. Combining the CDR3 with reference TRBV11-1 and TRBJ2-1 gives the whole variable domain EAEVAQSPRYKITEKSQAVAFWCDPISGHATLYWYRQILGQGPELLVQFQDESVVDDSQLPKDRFSAERLKGVDSTLKIQPAELGDSAMYLCASRGVPSSYNEQFFGPGTRLTVL.